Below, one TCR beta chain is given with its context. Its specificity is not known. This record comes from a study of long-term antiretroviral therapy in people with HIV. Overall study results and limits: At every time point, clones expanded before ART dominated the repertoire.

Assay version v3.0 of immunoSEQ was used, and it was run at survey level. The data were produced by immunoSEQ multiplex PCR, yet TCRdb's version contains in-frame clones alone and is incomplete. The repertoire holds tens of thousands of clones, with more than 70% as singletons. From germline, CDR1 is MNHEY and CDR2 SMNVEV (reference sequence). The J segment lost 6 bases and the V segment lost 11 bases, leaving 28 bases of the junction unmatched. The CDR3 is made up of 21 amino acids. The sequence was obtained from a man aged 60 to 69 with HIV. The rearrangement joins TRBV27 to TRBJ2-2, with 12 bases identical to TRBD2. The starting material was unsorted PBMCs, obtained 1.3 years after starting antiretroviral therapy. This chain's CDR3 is CASTFSTGRFASGRAPGELFF. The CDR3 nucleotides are TGTGCCTCTACTTTCTCGACAGGGCGATTTGCTAGCGGGAGGGCCCCCGGGGAGCTGTTTTTT.